These 30 T cell receptor beta chains came from one sample sequenced in a study of cytomegalovirus exposure and HLA in healthy donors. It was with 60 Vbeta and 13 Jbeta primers that the PCR ran. Method: immunoSEQ multiplex PCR; TCRdb's copy keeps in-frame clones and lacks some. The sample lists 100,000 to 150,000 clones, over 60% seen once, with more than 4% in the top ten. The sequenced sample consisted of PBMCs. The receptor set was obtained from a male donor in good health and CMV-seropositive.

The V call is TRBV19, the J call TRBJ2-7; TRBD2 agrees at 9 bases. The CDR3 sequence is 17 residues long. V shed 5 bases, J shed 5 bases, and the junction held 16 bases outside the gene matches. CDR1 LNHDA and CDR2 SQIVND come from the germline V gene (reference sequence). Here the CDR3 DNA reads TGTGCCAGTAGTCGGGGAGCGAGCGGGGGGCCGCAGGACGAGCAGTACTTC. This codes for CASSRGASGGPQDEQYF.

The genes are TRBV19 and TRBJ1-2; possibly TRBD1 for D (5 bases). This CDR3 spans 15 amino acids. Trimming removed 3 bases from V and 2 bases from J, with 13 bases in between. The germline CDR1 and CDR2 sequences are LNHDA and SQIVND (reference sequence). The CDR3 region is CASSIPGRINYGYTF. In DNA form, the CDR3 reads TGTGCCAGTAGTATCCCAGGGCGGATAAACTATGGCTACACCTTC.

The genes are TRBV7-2 and TRBJ2-4; 9 bases align to TRBD1. V lost 5 bases and J lost 6; bases outside the gene matches: 11. In germline, CDR1 is SGHTA, CDR2 FQGNSA. The length of the CDR3 is 16 residues. The CDR3 DNA reads as TGTGCCAGCAGCCCATGGGCCTGGACAGGGGTAAACATTCAGTACTTC. Its translation: CASSPWAWTGVNIQYF.

V and J are TRBV5-4 and TRBJ2-5; TRBD2 is a possible D gene (6 bases). This CDR3 has 16 amino acids. The germline CDR1 and CDR2 sequences are SGHNT and YYREEE (reference sequence). The V end lost 3 bases, the J end lost 5 bases, and 20 bases lay between the germline ends. CDR3 DNA: TGTGCCAGCAGCTCCTTTTATGGGGGGTTGGGGGAGACCCAGTACTTC. Protein sequence: CASSSFYGGLGETQYF.

The rearrangement uses TRBV10-3 and TRBJ2-7; TRBD1 matches at 12 bases. J was trimmed by 5 bases and V by 6 bases; bases with no gene match: 2. This CDR3 is built from 13 residues. Germline V lookup: CDR1 ENHRY, CDR2 SYGVKD. CDR3 residues: CAIRGTGGNEQYF. The CDR3 bases are TGTGCCATCAGAGGGACAGGGGGCAACGAGCAGTACTTC.

The chain employs TRBV7-2 and TRBJ2-7; D gene uncertain. Germline assignment: CDR1 SGHTA and CDR2 FQGNSA. There are 14 residues in the CDR3. V lost 3 bases and J 5 bases, leaving 14 bases between the germline ends. CDR3 DNA sequence: TGTGCCAGCAGCTTGGGTGGCGGAATAGACGAGCAGTACTTC. Protein sequence: CASSLGGGIDEQYF.

V and J are TRBV5-1 and TRBJ2-5; TRBD2 matches 10 bases. This CDR3 is 17 amino acids long. With 4 bases clipped from V and 1 base from J, the junction kept 10 bases outside the gene matches. CDR1 is SGHRS and CDR2 is YFSETQ in the germline V gene. The CDR3 reads CASSPTSGLAFQETQYF. The DNA for the CDR3 is TGCGCCAGCAGCCCTACTTCGGGACTAGCGTTCCAAGAGACCCAGTACTTC.

J is TRBJ2-1 and V is TRBV5-4, with 8 nucleotides matching TRBD2. Trimming took 6 bases from V and 4 from J; bases not matched to a gene: 9. Germline V gene data show CDR1 as SGHNT and CDR2 as YYREEE (reference sequence). This CDR3 comprises 15 residues. Here the CDR3 DNA reads TGTGCCAGCACGGGGGGGGCGGGGGAATACAATGAGCAGTTCTTC. As protein: CASTGGAGEYNEQFF.

V is TRBV6-1 and J is TRBJ1-5, with D unclear. CDR1 and CDR2 (germline): MNHNS, SASEGT. This CDR3 region has 12 residues. Deletions cut 8 bases from V and 6 bases from J, with 11 bases between. CDR3 bases: TGTGCCAGCTCGGGGAAGGGTCAGCCCCAGCATTTT. Translated, it gives CASSGKGQPQHF.

The CDR3 sequence is CASSLVNEQYF. CDR3 nucleotides: TGTGCCAGCAGTTTGGTGAACGAGCAGTACTTC. The gene calls are TRBV25-1 and TRBJ2-5; D gene unclear. Near its end, the DNA agrees better with TRBJ2-7, so the J call may be wrong. Germline assignment: CDR1 MGHDK and CDR2 SYGVNS. The CDR3 has 11 residues.

The table lists this clone with a count of one. The chain carries TRBV6-5 and TRBJ1-2; D is ambiguous. The CDR3 covers 13 residues. Trimming stripped 2 bases from V and 2 bases from J, with 6 bases between. The germline CDR1 and CDR2 sequences are MNHEY and SVGAGI. CDR3 amino acids: CASSYLLNYGYTF. The CDR3 bases are TGTGCCAGCAGTTACCTACTGAACTATGGCTACACCTTC.

The chain recombines TRBV27 with TRBJ1-5; D is uncertain. V lost 5 bases and J 0 bases, leaving 14 bases between the germline ends. The CDR3 totals 16 residues. CDR1 and CDR2 (germline): MNHEY, SMNVEV (reference sequence). CDR3 residues: CASSPTGWGSNQPQHF. CDR3 coding DNA: TGTGCCAGCAGTCCAACGGGATGGGGTAGCAATCAGCCCCAGCATTTT.

In its sample, this clone was seen once. The V call is TRBV11-3, the J call TRBJ2-5; D remains ambiguous. V lost 0 bases and J 0 bases, leaving 5 bases between the germline ends. CDR1 and CDR2 from the germline V gene are SGHNT and YENEEA. This CDR3 spans 14 amino acids. The CDR3 DNA reads as TGTGCCAGCAGCTTAGACCAGTACCAAGAGACCCAGTACTTC. Protein sequence: CASSLDQYQETQYF.

Notes on this clone: As the CDR3 is not closed by the conserved phenylalanine or tryptophan, this likely results from a read error. The J gene is TRBJ1-2, the V gene TRBV18; 8 nucleotides match TRBD1. This CDR3 region has 13 residues. With V trimmed by 3 bases and J by 3 bases, 0 bases remained unmatched. Per germline, CDR1 KGHSH and CDR2 LQKENI. The CDR3 nucleotides are TGTGCCAGCTCACCGGGACAGGACTATGGCTACACCTGC. Translation: CASSPGQDYGYTC.

The chain is built from TRBV7-2 and TRBJ2-3; 12 bases are shared with TRBD2. The CDR3 runs 16 residues. V gave up 5 bases and J gave up 3 bases; unmatched junction bases: 6. The germline CDR1 and CDR2 sequences are SGHTA and FQGNSA. The CDR3 DNA reads as TGTGCCAGCAGCCCCGGACTAGCGGGACCGACAGATACGCAGTATTTT. Translation: CASSPGLAGPTDTQYF.

V gene TRBV25-1 combines with J gene TRBJ2-3; D possibly corresponds to TRBD2 (5 bases). V lost 5 bases and J lost 7, with 19 bases in between. This CDR3 is 15 amino acids long. Germline CDR1 is MGHDK and CDR2 is SYGVNS. The CDR3 DNA sequence: TGTGCCAGCAGTCCCCTGGAGGCTGTTCTAAATACGCAGTATTTT. Translated: CASSPLEAVLNTQYF.

This chain connects TRBV29-1 to TRBJ1-2, with 9 bases fitting TRBD1. V lost 4 bases, J lost 8 bases, and 11 bases stayed unmatched. Germline V CDR1 and CDR2: SQVTM, ANQGSEA. This CDR3 contains 14 residues. CDR3 residues: CSVVDRDRVDGYTF. The DNA of the CDR3 is TGCAGCGTTGTTGATCGGGACAGGGTTGACGGCTACACCTTC.

The V gene is TRBV5-8, the J gene TRBJ2-1; D gene uncertain. The V and J ends lost 2 bases and 3 bases respectively, with 12 bases between them. The CDR3 length is 15 residues. Germline lookup yields CDR1 SGHTS and CDR2 YDEGEE. The CDR3 coding sequence is TGTGCCAGCAGCTTAAACTTACAGAGCTACAATGAGCAGTTCTTC. This encodes CASSLNLQSYNEQFF.

As for this clone: The junction and the germline gene differ at one end; a read error may be behind it. The CDR3 DNA follows: TGTGTCAGCAGTGAAGCGCTTCTGGCTAGCGGGAGTGGGGAGACCCAGTACTTC. Residues: CVSSEALLASGSGETQYF. V gene TRBV2 combines with J gene TRBJ2-5, with 10 bases that match TRBD2. Germline CDR1 SNHLY, CDR2 FYNNEI. The CDR3 has 18 amino acids.

The CDR3 DNA reads TGTGCCAGCAGTTGGACAGGGCCCTCCTACAATGAGCAGTTCTTC. It yields the protein CASSWTGPSYNEQFF. The chain links TRBV27 to TRBJ2-1; 8 bases are a match to TRBD1. After removal of 4 bases from V and 0 bases from J, the junction contained 2 bases not matched to a gene. This CDR3 is 15 amino acids long. The germline V gene has CDR1 MNHEY and CDR2 SMNVEV (reference sequence).

The sample holds a few counts of this clone. This sample also contains other DNA sequences that code for the same CDR3. The V call is TRBV20-1, the J call TRBJ2-7; TRBD1 might be the D (5 bases). The CDR3 extends over 11 amino acids. The germline CDR1 and CDR2 sequences are DFQATT and SNEGSKA (reference sequence). V dropped 3 bases and J dropped 3 bases, with 6 bases sitting between them. CDR3 sequence: CSARDNYEQYF. The CDR3 region has the DNA TGCAGTGCTAGGGACAACTACGAGCAGTACTTC.

V gene TRBV2 combines with J gene TRBJ2-4, with 8 bases lining up with TRBD1. CDR3 length: 11 amino acids. V was clipped by 1 base and J by 14 bases; unmatched bases: 1. The germline gives CDR1 SNHLY, CDR2 FYNNEI. The CDR3 DNA is TGTGCCAGCAGTGAAGGACAGGGGAAGTACTTC. Translated, it gives CASSEGQGKYF.

This clone was counted between two and nine times. The chain carries TRBV5-1 and TRBJ1-4, with D perhaps TRBD1 (6 bases). The ends were cut back, 0 bases at V and 4 bases at J, with 16 bases in the middle. Germline V lookup: CDR1 SGHRS, CDR2 YFSETQ. The CDR3 extends over 17 amino acids. CDR3 bases: TGCGCCAGCAGCTTGGGACTACAAGGGGGTCATAATGAAAAACTGTTTTTT. It codes for CASSLGLQGGHNEKLFF.

The chain carries TRBV5-1 and TRBJ1-6; D is unclear. Trimming left V 2 bases short and J 0 bases short, with 9 bases between. Germline V lookup: CDR1 SGHRS, CDR2 YFSETQ. The CDR3 loop spans 16 amino acids. Written as DNA, the CDR3 is TGCGCCAGCAGCTTCATCCATAGCTCCTATAATTCACCCCTCCACTTT. The encoded protein is CASSFIHSSYNSPLHF.

The chain combines TRBV5-4 with TRBJ2-1, with TRBD2 matching 12 bases. The CDR3 length is 17 residues. Germline assignment: CDR1 SGHNT and CDR2 YYREEE (reference sequence). The ends lost 4 bases at V and 0 bases at J; junction bases unmatched: 5. The CDR3, as DNA: TGTGCCAGCAGCCCCGGACTAGCGGGAAGCTCCTACAATGAGCAGTTCTTC. As protein: CASSPGLAGSSYNEQFF.

This chain joins TRBV27 and TRBJ1-3; maybe TRBD1 (5 bases). The CDR3 is made up of 15 amino acids. Germline values: CDR1 MNHEY, CDR2 SMNVEV (reference sequence). V was trimmed by 1 base and J by 2 bases, leaving 9 bases between them. The CDR3, as DNA: TGTGCCAGCAGTTTATTCGGGGGGGCTGGAAACACCATATATTTT. Translating gives CASSLFGGAGNTIYF.

This clone was seen only a few times. CDR3 sequence (DNA): TGTGCCAGCAGCTCTAGCGGGAGAATCGAAGAGACCCAGTACTTC. Protein: CASSSSGRIEETQYF. This chain links TRBV9 with TRBJ2-5; the match to TRBD2 covers 10 bases. This CDR3 is built from 15 residues. With 4 bases clipped from V and 3 bases from J, the junction kept 6 bases outside the gene matches. Germline CDR1 SGDLS, CDR2 YYNGEE.

The sample holds a few counts of this clone. The chain recombines TRBV6-1 with TRBJ2-3; 7 nucleotides match TRBD2. Germline V gene lookup returns CDR1 MNHNS and CDR2 SASEGT. Germline trimming cut 1 base from V and 9 bases from J; bases unmatched to any gene: 4. This CDR3 has 13 amino acids. The CDR3 coding sequence is TGTGCCAGCAGTGAAGTAGAAGCGGGAACGCAGTATTTT. Residues: CASSEVEAGTQYF.

The DNA of the CDR3 is TGTGCCAGCAGTTACGGGCGGGGGGATCAGCCCCAGCATTTT. Its translation is CASSYGRGDQPQHF. The V and J genes are TRBV6-5 and TRBJ1-5, with D perhaps TRBD1 (5 bases). Trimming cost V 2 bases and J 5 bases, with 10 bases left between them. Per the germline V gene, CDR1 is MNHEY and CDR2 is SVGAGI. This CDR3 contains 14 residues.

V and J are TRBV7-8 and TRBJ1-1; no firm D call. Germline V gives CDR1 SGHVS, CDR2 FQNEAQ. CDR3 length: 13 amino acids. V was shortened by 4 bases and J by 4 bases, with 10 bases between the two germline ends. CDR3 DNA: TGTGCCAGCAGCTACCTAGGAGGCACTGAAGCTTTCTTT. Translated, it gives CASSYLGGTEAFF.